This T cell receptor (beta chain) was sequenced in a study of blood T cell repertoires in COVID-19. This CDR3 contains 14 residues. CDR1 SGHTS and CDR2 YDEGEE come from the germline V gene. V shed 3 bases and J shed 2 bases, with 9 bases lying between them. The data were produced by immunoSEQ multiplex PCR, yet TCRdb's version contains in-frame clones alone and is incomplete. Of just over 80,000 clones detected, approximately 80% appear once; the ten largest clones hold 44%. V gene TRBV5-8 combines with J gene TRBJ1-5; the D gene is possibly TRBD1 (6 bases). Sequences were obtained from peripheral blood. This clonotype originated in a man aged 80 or over with acute or convalescent COVID-19. DNA for the CDR3: TGTGCCAGCAGCTCATACAGGGGCAATCAGCCCCAGCATTTT. It specifies CASSSYRGNQPQHF.